These T cell receptor beta chains were read from a single sample in a study of T cell changes during pregnancy in multiple sclerosis. The data were produced by immunoSEQ multiplex PCR, yet TCRdb's version contains in-frame clones alone and is incomplete. The sample consists of approximately 130,000 clones, 90% to 96% of them appearing once. Here the sequenced sample was peripheral blood, taken after pregnancy. Receptors were obtained from a female donor with multiple sclerosis, enrolled in a pregnancy study. Each CDR3 is given with its conserved first and last residue. The D gene is left open where the match is weak. Rows give clone size only sometimes, using once, few, many, or a class for an expanded clone.

>TRBJ1-2|once|NA|TRBV6-5
CASSANGAGGYTF
TGTGCCAGCAGTGCTAACGGGGCGGGGGGCTACACCTTC
>TRBJ2-7|NA|TRBD2|TRBV18
CASSTTSGNKPSYEQYF
TGTGCCAGCTCAACGACTAGCGGGAATAAGCCATCCTACGAGCAGTACTTC
>TRBJ2-2|NA|NA|TRBV28
CASSSPGDTGELFF
TGTGCCAGCAGTTCGCCAGGGGACACCGGGGAGCTGTTTTTT
>TRBJ2-1|once|TRBD2|TRBV10-3
CAIHERLAGDHEQFF
TGTGCCATCCATGAAAGACTAGCGGGAGACCATGAGCAGTTCTTC
>TRBJ1-2|NA|TRBD1|TRBV5-1
CASRDTGGASYGYTF
TGCGCCAGCAGGGATACAGGGGGCGCGTCCTATGGCTACACCTTC
>TRBJ2-1|NA|NA|TRBV4-1
CASSQLSVNEQFF
TGCGCCAGCAGCCAACTGTCAGTTAATGAGCAGTTCTTC
>TRBJ2-7|NA|NA|TRBV9
CASSETDSYEQYF
TGTGCCAGCAGCGAAACGGACAGCTACGAGCAGTACTTC
>TRBJ1-3|NA|TRBD1|TRBV19
CASSIERDRASGNTIYF
TGTGCCAGTAGTATAGAGAGGGACAGAGCCTCTGGAAACACCATATATTTT
>TRBJ2-7|NA|NA|TRBV2
CATQGGGTSYEQYF
TGTGCCACCCAAGGGGGGGGGACTTCCTACGAGCAGTACTTC
>TRBJ1-3|once|NA|TRBV7-2
CASSLVGAPHSGNTIYF
TGTGCCAGCAGCTTAGTGGGGGCCCCTCACTCTGGAAACACCATATATTTT
>TRBJ1-5|NA|NA|TRBV5-1
CASSLGGLGQPQHF
TGCGCCAGCAGCTTGGGGGGGCTGGGGCAGCCCCAGCATTTT
>TRBJ1-2|NA|NA|TRBV5-4
CASSLEKDTYGYTF
TGTGCCAGCAGCTTGGAGAAGGACACCTATGGCTACACCTTC
>TRBJ1-5|NA|NA|TRBV19
CASSISALGGQPQHF
NA
>TRBJ2-7|NA|TRBD1|TRBV18
CASSVDRYEQYF
TGTGCCAGCTCAGTGGACAGGTACGAGCAGTACTTC
>TRBJ2-2|NA|TRBD2|TRBV11-3
CASSLGGLSDTGELFF
TGTGCCAGCAGCTTAGGGGGACTATCGGACACCGGGGAGCTGTTTTTT
>TRBJ2-7|NA|TRBD2|TRBV6-5
CASRREGGNYEQYF
TGTGCCAGCAGGAGGGAGGGCGGCAACTACGAGCAGTACTTC
>TRBJ1-1|NA|NA|TRBV19
CASSTLTKGVYDTEAFF
TGTGCCAGTAGTACTCTAACCAAAGGAGTGTATGACACTGAAGCTTTCTTT
>TRBJ2-3|NA|NA|TRBV5-4
CASSPLGSPDTQYF
TGTGCCAGCAGCCCACTAGGTAGTCCAGATACGCAGTATTTT
>TRBJ1-1|NA|NA|TRBV18
CASSRTDFEAFF
TGTGCCAGCTCACGGACAGATTTTGAAGCTTTCTTT
>TRBJ2-1|NA|NA|TRBV12-5
CASGGVGRNEQFF
TGTGCTAGTGGTGGGGTGGGGAGGAATGAGCAGTTCTTC
>TRBJ2-2|NA|TRBD2|TRBV29-1
CSVGEAGVYTGELFF
TGCAGCGTAGGGGAAGCGGGAGTTTACACCGGGGAGCTGTTTTTT
>TRBJ1-2|NA|NA|TRBV28
CAIFVANYGYTF
TGTGCCATATTTGTAGCTAACTATGGCTACACCTTC
>TRBJ2-1|once|TRBD2|TRBV5-1
CASSWTSAGSSYNEQFF
TGCGCCAGCAGCTGGACTTCAGCGGGAAGCTCCTACAATGAGCAGTTCTTC
>TRBJ2-3|NA|NA|TRBV29-1
CSVAPTRARDTQYF
TGCAGCGTTGCTCCCACTAGAGCCCGAGATACGCAGTATTTT
>TRBJ2-7|NA|NA|TRBV9
CASSVDPLRSNEQYF
TGTGCCAGCAGCGTAGATCCCCTCCGGTCAAACGAGCAGTACTTC
>TRBJ2-1|NA|TRBD2|TRBV2
CATQWREQIDEQFF
TGTGCCACCCAATGGCGGGAGCAAATCGATGAGCAGTTCTTC
>TRBJ2-5|few|NA|TRBV9
CASSVAAGSSQETQYF
TGTGCCAGCAGCGTAGCGGCGGGATCGAGTCAAGAGACCCAGTACTTC
>TRBJ1-4|NA|TRBD1|TRBV6-1
CASSSGQGYEKLFF
TGTGCCAGCAGTTCGGGACAGGGGTACGAAAAACTGTTTTTT
>TRBJ2-1|NA|TRBD2|TRBV7-9
CASSSGLATTGNEQFF
TGTGCCAGCAGCTCAGGACTAGCCACAACGGGTAATGAGCAGTTCTTC
>TRBJ2-5|NA|TRBD2|TRBV10-3
CAISENSGRARETQYF
TGTGCCATCAGTGAGAATAGCGGGAGGGCCCGGGAGACCCAGTACTTC
>TRBJ2-7|once|TRBD1|TRBV7-9
CASSATGDYEQYF
TGTGCCAGCAGCGCGACAGGGGACTACGAGCAGTACTTC
>TRBJ2-6|NA|NA|TRBV7-6
CASSSDTSGANVLTF
TGTGCCAGCAGCTCCGACACCTCTGGGGCCAACGTCCTGACTTTC
>TRBJ2-3|NA|NA|TRBV27
CASSPLSKNTDTQYF
TGTGCCAGCAGCCCGCTATCGAAGAACACAGATACGCAGTATTTT
>TRBJ1-3|few|TRBD1|TRBV19
CASSDRGGGNTIYF
TGTGCCAGTTCGGACAGGGGTGGAGGAAACACCATATATTTT
>TRBJ2-3|NA|NA|TRBV19
CASMGRNTDTQYF
TGTGCCAGTATGGGGCGGAACACAGATACGCAGTATTTT
>TRBJ2-2|NA|NA|TRBV7-2
CASSSPGSARIPGELFF
TGTGCCAGCAGCTCCCCGGGGAGTGCAAGAATACCCGGGGAGCTGTTTTTT
>TRBJ2-3|NA|TRBD1|TRBV5-1
CASSFRRTGGLDTQYF
TGCGCCAGCAGCTTCCGTAGGACAGGGGGATTAGATACGCAGTATTTT